The 28 T cell receptor beta chains below all came from one sample that was sequenced in a study of T cells in Graves' hyperthyroidism and ophthalmopathy. There were TCR beta CDR3 regions amplified from RNA transcripts. Initially, a first-round RT-PCR of the TCR CDR3 employed the HTBI primer set. MiXCR was run by TCRdb on the multiplex PCR reads, yielding one entry per CDR3 protein. The repertoire holds 450,000 to 700,000 distinct CDR3 sequences, about half seen once, with over 15% in the top ten. Sequencing was done on a sample of peripheral blood or thyroid tissue (not recorded which). Source of these receptors: an adult woman with Graves' disease, either hyperthyroidism or ophthalmopathy (not recorded which).

The chain links TRBV7-9 to TRBJ2-7; 7 nucleotides match TRBD2. The CDR3 extends over 13 amino acids. V trimming: 8 bases; J trimming: 4 bases; junction bases outside the gene matches: 8. Germline lookup yields CDR1 SEHNR and CDR2 FQNEAQ (reference sequence). The CDR3 here is CASEGSGGYEQYF. CDR3 nucleotide sequence: TGTGCCAGCGAAGGCTCCGGGGGGTACGAGCAGTACTTC. The full variable domain, rest sourced from reference TRBV7-9 and TRBJ2-7, is DTGVSQNPRHKITKRGQNVTFRCDPISEHNRLYWYRQTLGQGPEFLTYFQNEAQLEKSRLLSDRFSAERPKGSFSTLEIQRTEQGDSAMYLCASEGSGGYEQYFGPGTRLTVT.

This clonotype was seen a single time. V is TRBV11-3 and J is TRBJ2-7; 10 positions agree with TRBD1. This CDR3 has 14 residues. The trim removed 5 bases at V and 5 bases at J, leaving 6 bases unmatched. Germline values: CDR1 SGHNT, CDR2 YENEEA. The CDR3 nucleotides are TGTGCCAGCAGCGTCGGGACAGGGGTAGACGAGCAGTACTTC. Translation: CASSVGTGVDEQYF. Using reference TRBV11-3 and TRBJ2-7 for the parts outside the CDR3, the full variable domain is EAGVVQSPRYKIIEKKQPVAFWCNPISGHNTLYWYLQNLGQGPELLIRYENEEAVDDSQLPKDRFSAERLKGVDSTLKIQPAELGDSAVYLCASSVGTGVDEQYFGPGTRLTVT.

This clonotype occurred a few times. This sequence joins TRBV27 and TRBJ1-5; D call uncertain. Trimming shortened V by 0 bases and J by 6 bases, and 6 bases separated the two germline ends. From germline, CDR1 is MNHEY and CDR2 SMNVEV (reference sequence). The CDR3 is made up of 13 amino acids. The CDR3 loop reads CASSLSNGQPQHF. The CDR3 DNA sequence: TGTGCCAGCAGTTTATCGAATGGTCAGCCCCAGCATTTT.

This clonotype was seen repeatedly, ten times or more. The J gene is TRBJ1-6, the V gene TRBV9, with a weak D call TRBD1 (5 bases). Germline CDR1 and CDR2: SGDLS and YYNGEE. The CDR3 spans 12 residues. Trimming cost V 0 bases and J 14 bases, with 9 bases left between them. This CDR3 reads CASSVDGGTLHF. CDR3 nucleotide sequence: TGTGCCAGCAGCGTAGACGGGGGAACCCTCCACTTT. Looking up the rest from reference TRBV9 and TRBJ1-6 gives the full variable domain: DSGVTQTPKHLITATGQRVTLRCSPRSGDLSVYWYQQSLDQGLQFLIQYYNGEERAKGNILERFSAQQFPDLHSELNLSSLELGDSALYFCASSVDGGTLHFGNGTRLTVT.

This clonotype was observed at least ten times. The genes are TRBV9 and TRBJ1-1; D is unresolved. V was shortened by 0 bases and J by 0 bases, with 9 bases between the two germline ends. The CDR3 sequence is 15 residues long. From germline, CDR1 is SGDLS and CDR2 YYNGEE. This CDR3 reads CASSVGPGLNTEAFF. The DNA of the CDR3 is TGTGCCAGCAGCGTAGGACCGGGATTGAACACTGAAGCTTTCTTT.

The rearrangement links TRBV29-1 to TRBJ2-2; D gene ambiguous. The CDR3 sequence is 13 residues long. Germline loops: CDR1 SQVTM, CDR2 ANQGSEA. V was shortened by 4 bases and J by 1 base, with 7 bases between the two germline ends. The CDR3 here is CSVGAQNTGELFF. For the CDR3, the DNA is TGCAGCGTTGGGGCCCAGAACACCGGGGAGCTGTTTTTT.

This clonotype has at least ten counts. This chain uses TRBV7-8 with TRBJ1-1, with D uncertain. The V gene's germline CDR1 is SGHVS and CDR2 FQNEAQ. The CDR3 contains 14 residues. V lost 9 bases, J lost 4 bases, and 18 bases lay in between. The CDR3, as DNA: TGTGCCAGTAGACGGGCAGAACTTTTCACTGAAGCTTTCTTT. It codes for CASRRAELFTEAFF.

This clonotype showed up just a few times. The rearrangement links TRBV12-3 or TRBV12-4 to TRBJ2-7; D gene ambiguous. V lost 1 base and J 2 bases, leaving 15 bases between the germline ends. The CDR3 covers 16 residues. CDR3 residues: CASSLEISGPTYEQYF. For the CDR3, the DNA is TGTGCCAGCAGTTTAGAAATTAGTGGCCCTACCTACGAGCAGTACTTC.

This clonotype showed up many times. The chain uses TRBV20-1 and TRBJ2-7, with D unresolved. The germline gives CDR1 DFQATT, CDR2 SNEGSKA (reference sequence). This CDR3 region has 12 residues. Trimming removed 6 bases from V and 0 bases from J, with 9 bases in between. The CDR3 DNA sequence: TGCAGTGCCGCTGCGGACTCCTACGAGCAGTACTTC. Protein sequence: CSAAADSYEQYF.

This clonotype has ten or more counts. The CDR3 DNA reads TGTGCCAGCAGTCCACGGGGAGGGATCGATCAGCCCCAGCATTTT. As protein: CASSPRGGIDQPQHF. The chain has TRBV12-3 or TRBV12-4 and TRBJ1-5; D remains unclear. V lost 5 bases and J 5 bases, leaving 16 bases between the germline ends. There are 15 residues in the CDR3.

The chain is built from TRBV10-2 and TRBJ2-5, with 7 bases matching TRBD2. Germline values: CDR1 WSHSY, CDR2 SAAADI. J lost 5 bases, V lost 8 bases, and 11 bases had no gene match. This CDR3 region has 14 residues. The CDR3 spells CASGVAGIVETQYF. Here the CDR3 DNA reads TGCGCCAGCGGGGTAGCGGGTATTGTCGAGACCCAGTACTTC.

This clonotype showed up many times. V usage is TRBV6-1 and J usage is TRBJ1-6; TRBD1 might be the D (6 bases). V lost 6 bases to trimming and J lost 6 bases, with 15 bases between them. Germline V gene data show CDR1 as MNHNS and CDR2 as SASEGT. The CDR3 is 15 amino acids. The CDR3 nucleotides read TGTGCCAGCAGCAACCAAGGACAGACTAATTCACCCCTCCACTTT. This translates into CASSNQGQTNSPLHF.

A single count supports this clonotype. Germline and junction disagree at one end, which may indicate a read error. DNA of the CDR3: TGTACCAGCAGGGCCCGTGGACTAGCGGGAGGCGGGGAGACCCAGTACTTC. This gives the protein CTSRARGLAGGGETQYF. This chain connects TRBV25-1 to TRBJ2-5; 14 nucleotides align to TRBD2. Germline values: CDR1 MGHDK, CDR2 SYGVNS. This CDR3 has 17 residues.

The V call is TRBV2, the J call TRBJ1-4, with D possibly matching TRBD1 (5 bases). The CDR3 totals 16 residues. V was clipped by 6 bases and J by 8 bases, with 22 bases between them. Germline CDR1 SNHLY, CDR2 FYNNEI. Here the CDR3 DNA reads TGTGCCAGCAGCTACATGGGGACGAGGCTGGGGGAAAAACTGTTTTTT. Translation gives CASSYMGTRLGEKLFF.

This clonotype was counted ten times or more. This rearrangement joins TRBV19 to TRBJ2-3; D uncertain. V was clipped by 3 bases and J by 9 bases, with 16 bases between them. The CDR3 length is 14 residues. Germline V gives CDR1 LNHDA, CDR2 SQIVND (reference sequence). This CDR3 is CASSMVQDLLTQYF. CDR3 bases: TGTGCCAGTAGTATGGTGCAAGACTTATTGACGCAGTATTTT.

Concerning this clonotype itself: An end of the junction does not agree with germline; a read error may underlie this. The chain recombines TRBV5-4 with TRBJ1-1, with 8 positions matching TRBD1. Germline loops: CDR1 SGHNT, CDR2 YYREEE (reference sequence). This CDR3 has 14 residues. CDR3 nucleotides: TGTGCCAGCAGCTGGGACAGGCCGAACACTGAAACTTTCTTT. Encoded protein: CASSWDRPNTETFF.

The chain couples TRBV10-2 to TRBJ1-3; TRBD1 matches 9 bases. CDR1 is WSHSY and CDR2 is SAAADI in the germline V gene. J lost 0 bases, V lost 6 bases, and 9 bases had no gene match. This CDR3 has 17 amino acids. The CDR3: CASRDRGTRSSGNTIYF. For the CDR3, the DNA is TGCGCCAGCAGGGACAGGGGAACCCGGAGCTCTGGAAACACCATATATTTT.

There are many counts of this clonotype. The chain is built from TRBV7-2 and TRBJ1-3; 7 bases align to TRBD1. Germline trimming cut 6 bases from V and 0 bases from J; bases unmatched to any gene: 5. This CDR3 comprises 15 residues. CDR1 and CDR2 from the germline V gene are SGHTA and FQGNSA. CDR3 DNA: TGTGCCAGCAGGGCGGACAGGACCTCTGGAAACACCATATATTTT. Translated: CASRADRTSGNTIYF.

About this clonotype: It may be a read error: a sequence one base away is much more abundant. The chain is built from TRBV6-5 and TRBJ2-7, with a tentative D call TRBD2 (6 bases). CDR1 is MNHEY and CDR2 is SVGAGI in the germline V gene. The CDR3 sequence is 17 residues long. Here the CDR3 reads CAGSYSRGGGSRDEQYF. As DNA, the CDR3 is TGTGCCGGCAGTTACTCGAGAGGTGGAGGGAGTAGGGACGAGCAGTACTTC.

This clonotype was counted at least ten times. The V call is TRBV6-5, the J call TRBJ2-7, with TRBD1 matching 7 bases. Trimming removed 1 base from V and 3 bases from J; junction bases left unmatched: 6. The CDR3 has 15 residues. Germline CDR1 MNHEY, CDR2 SVGAGI. The CDR3 reads CASSYFRTGVYEQYF. The DNA for the CDR3 is TGTGCCAGCAGTTACTTTAGGACAGGCGTCTACGAGCAGTACTTC.

The rearrangement links TRBV7-8 to TRBJ2-5, with 8 bases fitting TRBD2. The CDR3 has 15 amino acids. V trimming: 5 bases; J trimming: 2 bases; junction bases outside the gene matches: 7. Looked up from germline, CDR1 is SGHVS and CDR2 is FQNEAQ. CDR3 coding DNA: TGTGCCAGCAGCCCGGTACTAGCGGAACAAGAGACCCAGTACTTC. Its protein is CASSPVLAEQETQYF.

The V gene is TRBV24-1, the J gene TRBJ1-6; the D gene is possibly TRBD1 (6 bases). V lost 6 bases and J lost 6, with 17 bases in between. Looked up from germline, CDR1 is KGHDR and CDR2 is SFDVKD. The CDR3 consists of 16 residues. The CDR3, as DNA: TGTGCCACCAGTTTAATCGAGGGGGTAGTTAATTCACCCCTCCACTTT. Protein sequence: CATSLIEGVVNSPLHF.

V and J are TRBV10-3 and TRBJ1-2, with 9 bases fitting TRBD1. This CDR3 comprises 16 residues. Germline-derived CDR1 and CDR2 are ENHRY and SYGVKD. With 6 bases clipped from V and 1 base from J, the junction kept 9 bases outside the gene matches. The CDR3: CAIRPGQGAYNYGYTF. CDR3 nucleotide sequence: TGTGCCATCAGACCGGGACAGGGCGCTTATAACTATGGCTACACCTTC.

Many counts were recorded for this clonotype. The chain uses TRBV10-3 and TRBJ2-7; TRBD2 matches 9 bases. Germline V gene data show CDR1 as ENHRY and CDR2 as SYGVKD. The J segment lost 6 bases and the V segment lost 6 bases, leaving 6 bases of the junction unmatched. The CDR3 has 13 amino acids. CDR3 DNA sequence: TGTGCCATCAGGCGGGGTAGCGGGAGCGAGCAGTACTTC. It codes for CAIRRGSGSEQYF.

There are many counts of this clonotype. CDR3 DNA sequence: TGTGCCACCAGTGATCACGGTATGGGACAGGTCCACGAGCAGTACTTC. Translating it yields CATSDHGMGQVHEQYF. The chain links TRBV24-1 to TRBJ2-7; 8 nucleotides align to TRBD1. The J segment lost 5 bases and the V segment lost 3 bases, leaving 11 bases of the junction unmatched. This CDR3 spans 16 amino acids. Germline V CDR1 and CDR2: KGHDR, SFDVKD.

This clonotype appeared a single time. Being one base from a much bigger clone, this may be a read error. The V and J genes are TRBV2 and TRBJ2-5; D ambiguous. The CDR3 has 12 amino acids. Germline-derived CDR1 and CDR2 are SNHLY and FYNNEI. The CDR3 bases are TGTGCCAGCAGTTACCCAGAAGATACCCAGTACTTC. Protein product: CASSYPEDTQYF.

This clonotype was counted many times. V is TRBV7-8 and J is TRBJ2-7; D may be TRBD2 (6 bases). Looked up from germline, CDR1 is SGHVS and CDR2 is FQNEAQ. V gave up 3 bases and J gave up 1 base, with 13 bases separating them. This CDR3 has 15 residues. CDR3 DNA: TGTGCCAGCAGCTTGCGGGACCCCGGATCCTACGAGCAGTACTTC. It yields the protein CASSLRDPGSYEQYF.

The chain couples TRBV12-3 or TRBV12-4 to TRBJ2-2; no firm D call. The CDR3 is made up of 14 amino acids. The V gene lost 3 bases and the J gene lost 1 base, with 6 bases spanning the gap. CDR3: CASSLYRNTGELFF. CDR3 bases: TGTGCCAGCAGTTTGTACAGGAACACCGGGGAGCTGTTTTTT.